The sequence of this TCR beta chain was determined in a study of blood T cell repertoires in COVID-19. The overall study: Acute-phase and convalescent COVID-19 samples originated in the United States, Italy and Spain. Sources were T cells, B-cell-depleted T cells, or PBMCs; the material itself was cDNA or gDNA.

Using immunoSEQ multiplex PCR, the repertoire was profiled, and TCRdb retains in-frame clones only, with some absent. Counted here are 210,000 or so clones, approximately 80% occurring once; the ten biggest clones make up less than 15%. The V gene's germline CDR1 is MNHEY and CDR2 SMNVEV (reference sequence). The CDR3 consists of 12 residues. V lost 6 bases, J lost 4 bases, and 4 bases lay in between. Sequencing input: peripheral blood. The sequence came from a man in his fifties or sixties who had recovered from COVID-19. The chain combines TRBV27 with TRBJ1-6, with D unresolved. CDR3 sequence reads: CASSQYNSPLHF. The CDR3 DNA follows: TGTGCCAGCAGCCAATATAATTCACCCCTCCACTTT.